The 11 T cell receptor beta chains presented below share a single source sample, sequenced in a study of a mutant IDH1 vaccine in newly diagnosed glioma. Antigens for these TCRs are unknown. Time point given: week 47, end of study. Doses of 300 ug of mutant IDH1 20-mer peptide were given with topical imiquimod. Measured with immunoSEQ multiplex PCR; TCRdb has only the in-frame clones, and not every one. The sample consists of around 84,000 clones, 75% to 90% of them appearing once. The source was PBMCs, collected from a glioma patient whose treatment included an IDH1 peptide vaccine. These receptors all stem from a man aged 40-49 years with glioma.

This clone has just a few counts. DNA of the CDR3: TGTGCCTGGAGTGTACGCGGAGACACCATATATTTT. It translates to CAWSVRGDTIYF. V usage is TRBV30 and J usage is TRBJ1-3; D uncertain. The CDR3 has 12 residues. Germline V CDR1 and CDR2: GTSNPN, SVGIG (reference sequence). V shed 0 bases and J shed 8 bases, with 8 bases lying between them.

This chain uses TRBV4-3 with TRBJ1-1, with D hard to call. This CDR3 has 13 amino acids. Germline V gives CDR1 LGHNA, CDR2 YSLEER. V lost 4 bases, J lost 2 bases, and 8 bases lay in between. The CDR3 DNA reads as TGCGCCAGCAGCCTAAGTACTAACACTGAAGCTTTCTTT. It is translated as CASSLSTNTEAFF.

This chain uses TRBV28 with TRBJ1-5; 10 positions agree with TRBD1. The germline V gene encodes CDR1 MDHEN and CDR2 SYDVKM. V was pared by 5 bases and J by 6 bases, with 4 bases of the junction left unmatched. There are 14 residues in the CDR3. The CDR3 region is CASSTDRGIQPQHF. In DNA form, the CDR3 reads TGTGCCAGCAGTACGGACAGGGGGATTCAGCCCCAGCATTTT.

The chain has TRBV19 and TRBJ2-7; 7 positions match TRBD1. CDR3 length: 15 residues. J lost 9 bases, V lost 3 bases, and 14 bases had no gene match. Per germline, CDR1 LNHDA and CDR2 SQIVND (reference sequence). The CDR3 reads CASSIGDSLLSGQYF. CDR3 DNA: TGTGCCAGTAGTATCGGGGACAGTCTCCTAAGTGGGCAGTACTTC.

This clone came up once. This chain joins TRBV9 and TRBJ2-6, with a tentative D call TRBD1 (6 bases). Trimming took 0 bases from V and 2 from J, leaving 6 bases between them. This CDR3 spans 15 amino acids. Germline V gives CDR1 SGDLS, CDR2 YYNGEE. The CDR3 loop is CASSVAGAGANVLTF. For the CDR3, the DNA is TGTGCCAGCAGCGTAGCAGGGGCTGGGGCCAACGTCCTGACTTTC.

In this sample, this clone turned up once. J is TRBJ1-1 and V is TRBV27; TRBD1 might be the D (5 bases). The CDR3 has 14 residues. The germline V gene has CDR1 MNHEY and CDR2 SMNVEV (reference sequence). V was shortened by 5 bases and J by 4 bases, with 14 bases between the two germline ends. The CDR3 here is CASSGGGLFTEAFF. The CDR3, as DNA: TGTGCCAGCAGTGGGGGAGGGTTGTTCACTGAAGCTTTCTTT.

The chain combines TRBV19 with TRBJ1-5; tentative D call: TRBD1 (5 bases). The CDR3 spans 15 residues. V gave up 5 bases and J gave up 2 bases, with 13 bases separating them. Germline CDR1 is LNHDA and CDR2 is SQIVND (reference sequence). Written as DNA, the CDR3 is TGTGCCAGTAGTCCTGGACTGGGACGCAATCAGCCCCAGCATTTT. This gives the protein CASSPGLGRNQPQHF.

The chain links TRBV4-2 to TRBJ2-3; 12 bases are a match to TRBD2. Unmatched junction bases numbered 6, after V lost 3 bases and J lost 5 bases. CDR1 and CDR2 (germline): LGHNA, YNFKEQ. The CDR3 is 16 amino acids. CDR3 in DNA: TGTGCCAGCAGCCAGGAGACTAGCGGGAGTGTAGATACGCAGTATTTT. It is translated as CASSQETSGSVDTQYF.

V and J are TRBV4-3 and TRBJ2-1; D remains ambiguous. V was pared by 0 bases and J by 4 bases, with 10 bases between. The germline CDR1 and CDR2 sequences are LGHNA and YSLEER. CDR3 length equals 15 residues. The CDR3 DNA follows: TGCGCCAGCAGCCAAGACCCAGGAAGGTACAATGAGCAGTTCTTC. This translates into CASSQDPGRYNEQFF.

V usage is TRBV19 and J usage is TRBJ2-7, with TRBD1 matching 7 bases. The CDR3 is 16 amino acids. The J segment lost 3 bases and the V segment lost 5 bases, leaving 13 bases of the junction unmatched. Germline V gene sequence: CDR1 LNHDA, CDR2 SQIVND (reference sequence). CDR3 protein: CASSFAPGQPLYEQYF. The CDR3 DNA follows: TGTGCCAGTAGTTTCGCCCCGGGACAGCCACTCTACGAGCAGTACTTC.

The DNA for the CDR3 is TGTGCCAGCAGCTCCCAGGGGGTACCGGGGGGCTACACCTTC. As protein: CASSSQGVPGGYTF. The V call is TRBV4-2, the J call TRBJ1-2, with TRBD1 identical over 7 bases. This CDR3 has 14 residues. CDR1 is LGHNA and CDR2 is YNFKEQ in the germline V gene. Trimming cost V 5 bases and J 8 bases; bases outside gene matches: 11.